The sequence of this T cell receptor beta chain was determined in a study of blood T cell repertoires in COVID-19 (dated by TCRdb to the early 2020s). Regarding the complete study: The collaborator samples originated in the United States, Italy and Spain and spanned the acute and convalescent phases of COVID-19. The material from the prospective study consisted of cDNA or gDNA derived from T cells, B-cell-depleted T cells, or PBMCs. The dataset comprised deeply sampled blood TCRbeta repertoires from subjects exposed to, actively infected with, or recovered from COVID-19. A freely available public database, intended as a resource for researchers studying the immune response to SARS-CoV-2, is where the repertoires were released. The samples were drawn from two sources: the first 160 participants of the ongoing ImmuneRACE study, and some 1,300 subjects contributed by 6 global collaborators. A de-identified subject ID, COVID-19 status, age in years and sex were almost always included in the sample metadata. HLA class I and class II types, where available, came from metadata supplied by the sample provider rather than from assay-based typing.

TCRbeta CDR3 regions were amplified from genomic DNA using the immunoSEQ Assay, a bias-controlled multiplex PCR. Under the source paper's analysis protocol: Within the assay, amplification of reference gene primers was used to estimate how many nucleated cells each sample contained. Sequence reads were collapsed and filtered to measure the absolute abundance of every unique TCRbeta CDR3 rearrangement. For each sample, productive Simpson clonality was calculated as the square root of Simpson's diversity index across productive rearrangements. TCRdb re-hosts the immuneACCESS table, in-frame sequences only. Its copies lack some clones; in the studies checked, an unresolved V gene accounts for under half of them, and the cause for the rest is not known. V and J calls and clone size are those listed in that table; D and trimming were worked out from the DNA. The sample includes some 100,000 clones, with about 81% observed a single time. In total, the top ten clones hold roughly 17% of the sample.

Summary of the overall study and its limitations: Clinical and demographic metadata were provided uncurated, with the amount varying by source and participant.

Each collaborating institution followed its own protocols to collect whole blood in K2EDTA tubes. For TCRbeta analysis, collaborator samples were shipped as frozen whole blood, as isolated PBMCs, or as DNA extracted from either sample type. Turning to this clone: Its binding antigen is unknown. No base quality values were provided; no much bigger clone lies one nucleotide off.

There are 18 amino acids in the CDR3, from cysteine to phenylalanine inclusive. The retained sequence is limited to the CDR3, 54 bases, with the frame set at the first base. Via the germline V gene, CDR1 is LGHNA and CDR2 YNFKEQ. V lost 1 base and J lost 5 bases; the stretch between them is 23 bases long. The sample taken for sequencing was peripheral blood. The TCR comes from a woman aged 55-69 years with acute or convalescent COVID-19. The sequence is built from TRBV4-2 and TRBJ2-5; the D segment could be TRBD2, given 5 matching bases. The CDR3 amino acid sequence is: CASSQGGSAGAAWETQYF. The DNA sequence is as follows: TGTGCCAGCAGCCAAGGTGGTAGCGCGGGTGCCGCGTGGGAGACCCAGTACTTC.